A selection of T cell receptor beta chains follows, all from one sample in a study of CD8 T cells in Susac syndrome. From the immunoSEQ multiplex PCR reads, TCRdb called clonotypes with MiXCR, one entry per CDR3 protein. The sample includes fewer than 90,000 distinct CDR3 sequences, 90% to 95% of them seen just once. Input material: CD8+ T cells from PBMCs. Receptor source: a human donor with Susac syndrome. The conserved cysteine and the conserved F or W are not part of the CDR3 here. D genes are given only for firm matches.

TRBJ2-3 TRBV27 TRBD1 ASSPGQGWRDTQY
TRBJ2-1 TRBV12-3/TRBV12-4 - ASSFLGAAF
TRBJ2-2 TRBV20-1 TRBD1 SARTGVESGELF
TRBJ2-7 TRBV3-1 - ASSQVFTYEQY
TRBJ1-2 TRBV24-1 - ATSDYENYGYT
TRBJ1-1 TRBV27 - ASSLGRPGTTEAF
TRBJ1-3 TRBV4-2 - ASSEGLNSGNTIY
TRBJ2-3 TRBV11-2 TRBD1 ASSLVQGQGTDTQY
TRBJ1-5 TRBV27 - ASSPRGGQPQH
TRBJ2-7 TRBV30 TRBD2 AWGAGLAETEQY
TRBJ2-5 TRBV7-9 TRBD2 ASSKRTSLEETQY
TRBJ2-6 TRBV14 - ASSPLDPGVLT
TRBJ2-1 TRBV6-5 TRBD2 ASSSSGGNRGTYNEQF
TRBJ2-3 TRBV7-9 - ASSLAAADTQY
TRBJ1-1 TRBV15 TRBD1 AAARDRGKAF
TRBJ2-5 TRBV12-3/TRBV12-4 - ASSLIGETQY
TRBJ2-7 TRBV7-9 - ASSSVLGYYEQY
TRBJ1-5 TRBV5-6 - ASSLGPAGPQH
TRBJ2-5 TRBV7-8 TRBD2 ASSSEWGREDGETQY
TRBJ2-2 TRBV5-1 - ASSLAVGELF
TRBJ2-7 TRBV7-8 TRBD2 ASSIAGGPSYEQY
TRBJ2-6 TRBV5-1 TRBD1 ASSPSRDRGSSGANVLT
TRBJ1-4 TRBV27 - ASSLSTNEKLF
TRBJ1-2 TRBV27 - ASSALGQSYGYT
TRBJ2-3 TRBV30 - AWSALEHRTETDTQY
TRBJ2-7 TRBV30 TRBD2 AWSRLAVTYEQY
TRBJ1-4 TRBV7-9 - ASSLTSNEKLF
TRBJ2-5 TRBV7-2 - ASSAQGGWGQETQY
TRBJ1-2 TRBV27 - ASSWTANYGYT
TRBJ2-1 TRBV2 TRBD2 ASSERLAGARGHEQF
TRBJ2-5 TRBV7-9 - ASSPQSGVGETQY
TRBJ2-3 TRBV10-3 - AISSPSSPDTQY
TRBJ2-5 TRBV7-2 TRBD2 ASSPGSGGREETQY
TRBJ2-7 TRBV20-1 TRBD1 SARTGGFYEQY
TRBJ2-3 TRBV29-1 - SADASFAPSTDTQY
TRBJ2-3 TRBV6-1 - ASSLGDTQY
TRBJ2-5 TRBV24-1 - ATSQTGGQQETQY
TRBJ2-7 TRBV4-2 - ASSQGSFGSTTYEQY
TRBJ2-7 TRBV7-9 TRBD1 ASSTQSRDRSFYEQY
TRBJ1-2 TRBV11-2 TRBD1 ASSSRGDVST
TRBJ2-7 TRBV4-1 - ASSLVVLPENEQY
TRBJ1-5 TRBV19 - ASSPPPGLRNQPQH
TRBJ1-5 TRBV15 - ATSTPDSNQPQH
TRBJ2-2 TRBV6-5 TRBD2 ASSYGREPNTGELF
TRBJ1-5 TRBV6-1 - ATAEWGALDSSNQPQH
TRBJ2-5 TRBV7-2 TRBD1 ASSLTGGGETQY
TRBJ2-3 TRBV4-3 TRBD2 ASSQDRLAGRDPTDTQY